A selection of T cell receptor beta chains follows, all from one sample in a study of regulatory T cells in long-lasting Graves disease. TCRdb re-analysed the multiplex PCR reads in MiXCR, keeping a single row per CDR3 protein. Of around 330,000 distinct CDR3 sequences detected, about a sixth appear once; the ten largest clones hold approximately 35%. The sequencing here drew on peripheral blood mononuclear cells (PBMCs), taken at new diagnosis, from a patient treated with antithyroid drugs. The source is a female donor with Graves disease. CDR3s include the opening cysteine and the closing phenylalanine or tryptophan. The order of the fields is clone size, V gene, J gene, D gene, CDR3 DNA, CDR3 protein. A D gene is named only where the DNA matches it firmly. The listing skips clone size in some rows; elsewhere it reads once, few, many or a size class.

>many|TRBV12-3/TRBV12-4|TRBJ2-7|TRBD1
TGTGCCAGCAGTTCCCGGTCCGGGACAGAGCTTCGAGAGCAGTACTTC
CASSSRSGTELREQYF
>once|TRBV2|TRBJ1-1|NA
TGTGCCAGCAGTTTAGCCAGGGCGGACACTGAAGCTTTCTTT
CASSLARADTEAFF
>NA|TRBV6-2/TRBV6-3|TRBJ2-1|TRBD2
TGTGCCAGCAGTTTAGGGACTAGCGGGAGTTTGAGGGATGAGCAGTCCTTC
CASSLGTSGSLRDEQSF
>few|TRBV11-3|TRBJ2-7|NA
TGTGCCAGCAGCACCCCACCTGACAGTATTTCCTACGAGCAGTACTTC
CASSTPPDSISYEQYF
>many|TRBV7-8|TRBJ2-3|TRBD2
TGTGCCAGCAGCCAAGCGGGAGTCGGGGCAGATACGCAGTATTTT
CASSQAGVGADTQYF
>NA|TRBV30|TRBJ1-5|TRBD1
TGTGCCTGGAGTGTAGGGACAGGGGACCAGCCCCAGCATTTT
CAWSVGTGDQPQHF
>many|TRBV28|TRBJ1-5|NA
TGTGCCAGCAGTTTAATTTCGTGGCGACAGAGAGGGGTAGAGCCCCAGCATTTT
CASSLISWRQRGVEPQHF
>many|TRBV28|TRBJ1-1|NA
TGTGCCACTCAGGACCTGGCGAACACTGAAGCTTTCTTT
CATQDLANTEAFF
>many|TRBV5-1|TRBJ2-1|TRBD2
TGCGCCAGCACCCCCCCGGGACTAGCGGGAGTGGGTGAGCAGTTCTTC
CASTPPGLAGVGEQFF
>many|TRBV20-1|TRBJ2-2|NA
TGCAGTGCTAGACCAGTACCCGGGGAGCTGTTTTTT
CSARPVPGELFF
>NA|TRBV12-3/TRBV12-4|TRBJ2-5|NA
TGTGCCAGCAGAGGAGACCCCCAGACCCAGTACTTC
CASRGDPQTQYF
>NA|TRBV2|TRBJ1-5|NA
TGTGCCAGCAGTGAAACAGGAAGGGCACAGCCCCAGCATTTT
CASSETGRAQPQHF
>many|TRBV19|TRBJ1-6|NA
TGTGCCAGTAGTATCGGGACTTCACCCCTCCACTTT
CASSIGTSPLHF
>many|TRBV2|TRBJ2-5|NA
TGTGCCAGCAGTGAGTCTGGGATTTTTTGGCGGGGACACCAAGAGACCCAGTACTTC
CASSESGIFWRGHQETQYF
>many|TRBV20-1|TRBJ2-1|NA
TGCAGTGGTCAGCATTGGGACTCAGGGTTTCGTCCGGGGTTGAATGAGCAGTTCTTC
CSGQHWDSGFRPGLNEQFF
>NA|TRBV12-3/TRBV12-4|TRBJ1-4|NA
TGTGCCAGCAGTGTCCGCAGTGCAACTAATGAAAAACTGTTTTTT
CASSVRSATNEKLFF
>many|TRBV11-3|TRBJ2-5|TRBD2
TGTGCCAGCAGCCCGGGAGTCCTAGCGGGAGGGCCGAAGACCCAGTACTTC
CASSPGVLAGGPKTQYF
>many|TRBV11-2|TRBJ2-1|NA
TGTGCCAGCAGCCCCCCCCTGACTGTCGAATACAATGAGCAGTTCTTC
CASSPPLTVEYNEQFF
>few|TRBV6-2/TRBV6-3|TRBJ2-2|TRBD1
TGTGCCAGCAAGACAGGGGACAACGGGGAGCTGTTTTTT
CASKTGDNGELFF
>many|TRBV2|TRBJ2-3|NA
TGTGCCAGCAGTGTGGGCACAACCACAGATACGCAGTATTTT
CASSVGTTTDTQYF
>NA|TRBV9|TRBJ2-1|TRBD2
TGTGCCAGCAGCGCCAGCGGGAGGGACCTCTCCTACAATGAGCAGTTCTTC
CASSASGRDLSYNEQFF
>few|TRBV7-2|TRBJ2-2|TRBD2
TGTGCCAGCAGCTTGGGGGGTAACCGGGACTACCTGAACACCGGGGAGCTGTTTTTT
CASSLGGNRDYLNTGELFF
>many|TRBV7-2|TRBJ2-7|TRBD2
TGTGCCAGCAGCTTCCCTAGCGGGAGGGTCATAGGATACGAGCAGTACTTC
CASSFPSGRVIGYEQYF
>many|TRBV12-3/TRBV12-4|TRBJ1-5|NA
TGTACCAGCAGTGGCCAGGTATATCAGCCCCAGCATTTT
CTSSGQVYQPQHF
>many|TRBV12-3/TRBV12-4|TRBJ2-7|TRBD2
TGTGCCAGCAGCCCCGGACTAGCGGGAGCTGGCTACGAGCAGTACTTC
CASSPGLAGAGYEQYF
>many|TRBV10-3|TRBJ1-2|NA
TGTGCCATCAGCCGACAGGTTTCTCCTAACTATGGCTACACCTTC
CAISRQVSPNYGYTF
>many|TRBV7-2|TRBJ2-3|NA
TGTGCCAGCAGCCTCAAGTGGTTCACAGATACGCAGTATTTT
CASSLKWFTDTQYF
>many|TRBV13|TRBJ2-3|TRBD2
TGTGCCAGCAGCTTGGCTACTAGCGGGCGAAGCACAGATACGCAGTATTTT
CASSLATSGRSTDTQYF
>NA|TRBV19|TRBJ2-7|TRBD2
TGTGCCAGTAGTTTTATAGCGGGAGGCCACTACGAGCAGTACTTC
CASSFIAGGHYEQYF
>many|TRBV30|TRBJ1-5|NA
TGTGCCTGGATCCCACCCCAATCCAACGGCCAGCCCCAGCATTTT
CAWIPPQSNGQPQHF
>NA|TRBV27|TRBJ1-6|NA
TGTGCCAGCACCCAAGGGGTAGTATATAATTCACCCCTCCACTTT
CASTQGVVYNSPLHF
>many|TRBV28|TRBJ2-5|NA
TGTGCCAGCAGTGAGGTACCAAAAGAGACCCAGTACTTC
CASSEVPKETQYF
>many|TRBV7-9|TRBJ1-5|NA
TGTGCCAGCAGCTTCACGGACGATCAGCCCCAGCATTTT
CASSFTDDQPQHF
>NA|TRBV29-1|TRBJ2-3|TRBD2
TGCAGCGTTGCGGGACTAGCTTCAGATACGCAGTATTTT
CSVAGLASDTQYF
>few|TRBV16|TRBJ1-5|NA
TGTGCCAGCAGCCAAGGCTTTCAGCCCCAGCATTTT
CASSQGFQPQHF
>many|TRBV12-3/TRBV12-4|TRBJ1-1|TRBD1
TGTGCCAGCAGCTCCCGACAGGGAAACACTGAAGCTTTCTTT
CASSSRQGNTEAFF
>few|TRBV6-1|TRBJ2-1|NA
TGTGCCAGCAGTACGGGCCGGAACTACAATGAGCAGTTCTTC
CASSTGRNYNEQFF
>many|TRBV24-1|TRBJ2-5|NA
TGTGCCACCAGTGATTCAGAACGGTTGGATGAGACCCAGTACTTC
CATSDSERLDETQYF
>NA|TRBV20-1|TRBJ2-7|NA
TGCAGTGCTCGGGGCAGGGGTTCCTACGAGCAGTACTTC
CSARGRGSYEQYF
>many|TRBV7-9|TRBJ2-7|TRBD2
TGTGCCAGCAGCTCCCAAGGGACTAGCGGGGTCCTTTACGAGCAGTACTTC
CASSSQGTSGVLYEQYF
>NA|TRBV20-1|TRBJ2-7|TRBD2
TGCAGTACTAGAACTAGCGGGGTCTACGAGCAGTACTTC
CSTRTSGVYEQYF
>many|TRBV28|TRBJ2-1|NA
TGTGCCAGCAGTCCGCGTAGCATTGCCTACAATGAGCAGTTCTTC
CASSPRSIAYNEQFF
>NA|TRBV5-1|TRBJ2-2|NA
TGCGCCAGCAGTTCGACCGGGACTCCGATCACCGGGGAGCTGTTTTTT
CASSSTGTPITGELFF
>many|TRBV6-1|TRBJ2-7|NA
TGTGCCAGCCGGGACAACTACGAGCAGTACTTC
CASRDNYEQYF
>NA|TRBV3-1|TRBJ2-5|NA
TGTGCCAGCAGCCAAGGTCTTAAGGGGAAGACCCAGTACTTC
CASSQGLKGKTQYF
>NA|TRBV24-1|TRBJ2-5|NA
TGTGCCACCAGTGATCTCGACAGCCAAGAGACCCAGTACTTC
CATSDLDSQETQYF
>NA|TRBV12-3/TRBV12-4|TRBJ2-7|NA
TGTGCCAGCAGAGCGGTTGAGGCGCAGGGGTACGAGCAGTACTTC
CASRAVEAQGYEQYF
>many|TRBV20-1|TRBJ1-2|NA
TGCAGTGCTAGAGATAGGCAGTATGGCTACACCTTC
CSARDRQYGYTF
>many|TRBV6-1|TRBJ2-7|NA
TGTGCCAGCAAGCCGGGCATCTCCTACGAGCAGTACTTC
CASKPGISYEQYF
>few|TRBV11-1|TRBJ2-3|TRBD2
TGTGCCAGCAGCCACAAGCTAGCGGGGACTAGCACAGATACGCAGTATTTT
CASSHKLAGTSTDTQYF
>many|TRBV12-3/TRBV12-4|TRBJ2-1|NA
TGTGCCAGCAGCCCGACTAGGGCCTCCTACAATGAGCAGTTCTTC
CASSPTRASYNEQFF
>NA|TRBV6-5|TRBJ1-4|NA
TGTGCCAGCAGTTACCGGCGGGGGGATGAAAAACTGTTTTTT
CASSYRRGDEKLFF
>few|TRBV20-1|TRBJ1-2|NA
TGCAGTGCTGGTACACAGGGTTCGATGTCGAGCTACACCTTC
CSAGTQGSMSSYTF
>many|TRBV3-1|TRBJ2-7|NA
TGTGCCAGCAGCCAAGATCCCTTCTACGAGCAGTACTTC
CASSQDPFYEQYF